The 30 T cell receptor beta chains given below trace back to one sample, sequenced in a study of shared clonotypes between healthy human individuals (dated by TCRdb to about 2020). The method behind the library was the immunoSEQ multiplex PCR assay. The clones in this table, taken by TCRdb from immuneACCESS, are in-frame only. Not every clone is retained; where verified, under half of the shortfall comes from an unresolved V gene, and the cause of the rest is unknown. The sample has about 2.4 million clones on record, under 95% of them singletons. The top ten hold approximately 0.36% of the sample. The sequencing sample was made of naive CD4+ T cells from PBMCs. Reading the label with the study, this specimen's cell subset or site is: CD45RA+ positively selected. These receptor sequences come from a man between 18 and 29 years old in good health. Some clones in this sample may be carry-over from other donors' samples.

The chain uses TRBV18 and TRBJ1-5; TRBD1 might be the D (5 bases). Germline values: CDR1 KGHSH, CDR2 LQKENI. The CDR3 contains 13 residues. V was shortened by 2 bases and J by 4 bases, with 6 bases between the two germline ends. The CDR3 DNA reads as TGTGCCAGCTCACCAAGGGGTAATCAGCCCCAGCATTTT. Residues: CASSPRGNQPQHF.

This chain's CDR3 is CASSPGTGVEKLFF. The CDR3 nucleotides read TGTGCCAGCAGCCCTGGGACAGGGGTCGAAAAACTGTTTTTT. The rearrangement uses TRBV7-9 and TRBJ1-4, with 10 bases fitting TRBD1. Germline assignment: CDR1 SEHNR and CDR2 FQNEAQ (reference sequence). V was pared by 5 bases and J by 8 bases, with 5 bases of the junction left unmatched. The CDR3 length is 14 residues. The variable domain in full, with the rest retrieved from reference TRBV7-9 and TRBJ1-4, is DTGVSQNPRHKITKRGQNVTFRCDPISEHNRLYWYRQTLGQGPEFLTYFQNEAQLEKSRLLSDRFSAERPKGSFSTLEIQRTEQGDSAMYLCASSPGTGVEKLFFGSGTQLSVL.

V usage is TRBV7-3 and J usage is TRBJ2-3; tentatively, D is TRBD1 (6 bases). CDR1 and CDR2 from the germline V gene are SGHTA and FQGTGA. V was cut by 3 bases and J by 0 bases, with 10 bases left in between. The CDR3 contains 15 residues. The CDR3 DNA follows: TGTGCCAGCAGCTTTGACAGGCAAAGCACAGATACGCAGTATTTT. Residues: CASSFDRQSTDTQYF.

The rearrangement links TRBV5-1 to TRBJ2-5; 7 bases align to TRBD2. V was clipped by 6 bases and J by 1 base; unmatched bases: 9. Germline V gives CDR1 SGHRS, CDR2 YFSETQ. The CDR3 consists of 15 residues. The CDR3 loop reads CASMAAPGGQETQYF. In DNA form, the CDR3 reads TGCGCCAGCATGGCTGCTCCGGGGGGCCAAGAGACCCAGTACTTC.

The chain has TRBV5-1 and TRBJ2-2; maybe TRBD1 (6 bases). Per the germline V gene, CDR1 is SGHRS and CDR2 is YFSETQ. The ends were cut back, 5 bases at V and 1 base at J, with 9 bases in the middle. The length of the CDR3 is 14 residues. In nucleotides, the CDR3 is TGCGCCAGCAGAACACAGGGGAACACCGGGGAGCTGTTTTTT. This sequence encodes CASRTQGNTGELFF. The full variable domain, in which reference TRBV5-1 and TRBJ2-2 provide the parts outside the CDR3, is KAGVTQTPRYLIKTRGQQVTLSCSPISGHRSVSWYQQTPGQGLQFLFEYFSETQRNKGNFPGRFSGRQFSNSRSEMNVSTLELGDSALYLCASRTQGNTGELFFGEGSRLTVL.

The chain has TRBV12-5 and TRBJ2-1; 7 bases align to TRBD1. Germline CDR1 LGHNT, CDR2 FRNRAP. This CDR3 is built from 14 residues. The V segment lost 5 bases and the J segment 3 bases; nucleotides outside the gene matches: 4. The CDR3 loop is CASGRAGGYNEQFF. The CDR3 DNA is TGTGCTAGTGGTCGTGCAGGGGGCTACAATGAGCAGTTCTTC. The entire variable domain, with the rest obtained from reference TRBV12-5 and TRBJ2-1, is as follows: DARVTQTPRHKVTEMGQEVTMRCQPILGHNTVFWYRQTMMQGLELLAYFRNRAPLDDSGMPKDRFSAEMPDATLATLKIQPSEPRDSAVYFCASGRAGGYNEQFFGPGTRLTVL.

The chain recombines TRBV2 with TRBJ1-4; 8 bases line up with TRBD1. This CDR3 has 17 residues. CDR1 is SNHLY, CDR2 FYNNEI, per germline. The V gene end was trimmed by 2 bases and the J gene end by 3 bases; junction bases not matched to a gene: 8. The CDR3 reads CASSEWARGRSNEKLFF. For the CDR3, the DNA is TGTGCCAGCAGTGAATGGGCCAGGGGGCGATCTAATGAAAAACTGTTTTTT.

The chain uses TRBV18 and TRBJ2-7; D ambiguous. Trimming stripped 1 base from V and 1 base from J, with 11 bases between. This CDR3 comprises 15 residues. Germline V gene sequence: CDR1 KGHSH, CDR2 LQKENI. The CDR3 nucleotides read TGTGCCAGCTCACCACTAGGCCCCCCATCCTACGAGCAGTACTTC. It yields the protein CASSPLGPPSYEQYF.

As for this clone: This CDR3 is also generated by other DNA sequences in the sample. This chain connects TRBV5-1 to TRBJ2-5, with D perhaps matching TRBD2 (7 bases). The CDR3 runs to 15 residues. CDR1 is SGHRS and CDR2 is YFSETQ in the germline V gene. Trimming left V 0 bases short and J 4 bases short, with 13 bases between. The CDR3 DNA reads TGCGCCAGCAGCTTGGCCGGGGGGCGAGGAGAGACCCAGTACTTC. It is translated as CASSLAGGRGETQYF.

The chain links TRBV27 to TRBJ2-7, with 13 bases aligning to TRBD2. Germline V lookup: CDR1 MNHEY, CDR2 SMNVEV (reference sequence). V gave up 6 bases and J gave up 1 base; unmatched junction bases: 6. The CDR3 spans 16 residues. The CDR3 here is CASSRTSGRVSYEQYF. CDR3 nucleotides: TGTGCCAGCAGCAGGACTAGCGGGAGAGTTTCCTACGAGCAGTACTTC.

DNA of the CDR3: TGTGCCAGCAGCGTAGGCGCCAGGCGCTCTGGGGCCAACGTCCTGACTTTC. The encoded protein is CASSVGARRSGANVLTF. The chain links TRBV9 to TRBJ2-6, with D uncertain. Germline lookup yields CDR1 SGDLS and CDR2 YYNGEE. The CDR3 totals 17 residues. Between the trimmed V and J ends, which lost 0 bases and 0 bases, there was a span of 10 bases.

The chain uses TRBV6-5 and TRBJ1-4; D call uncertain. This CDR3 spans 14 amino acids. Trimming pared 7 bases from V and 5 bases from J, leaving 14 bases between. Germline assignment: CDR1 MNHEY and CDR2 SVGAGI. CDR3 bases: TGTGCCAGCACCAACCGGGGATACAATGAAAAACTGTTTTTT. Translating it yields CASTNRGYNEKLFF.

CDR3: CASSPRTSGGNEQFF. In nucleotides, the CDR3 is TGTGCCAGCAGCCCCAGGACTAGCGGTGGTAATGAGCAGTTCTTC. The chain is built from TRBV9 and TRBJ2-1; 10 bases agree with TRBD2. The CDR3 covers 15 residues. CDR1 SGDLS and CDR2 YYNGEE come from the germline V gene. Germline trimming cut 4 bases from V and 7 bases from J; bases unmatched to any gene: 8.

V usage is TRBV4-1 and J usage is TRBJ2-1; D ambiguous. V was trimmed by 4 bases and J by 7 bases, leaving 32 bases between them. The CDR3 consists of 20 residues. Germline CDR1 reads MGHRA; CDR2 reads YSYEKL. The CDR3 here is CASSPELRNLWARPGNEQFF. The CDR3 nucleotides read TGCGCCAGCAGCCCCGAGTTAAGAAATTTGTGGGCCCGCCCGGGTAATGAGCAGTTCTTC.

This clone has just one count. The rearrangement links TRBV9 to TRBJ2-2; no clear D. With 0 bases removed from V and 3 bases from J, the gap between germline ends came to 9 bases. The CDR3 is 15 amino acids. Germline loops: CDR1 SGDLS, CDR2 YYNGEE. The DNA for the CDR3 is TGTGCCAGCAGCGTAGATCAACTTCACACCGGGGAGCTGTTTTTT. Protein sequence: CASSVDQLHTGELFF.

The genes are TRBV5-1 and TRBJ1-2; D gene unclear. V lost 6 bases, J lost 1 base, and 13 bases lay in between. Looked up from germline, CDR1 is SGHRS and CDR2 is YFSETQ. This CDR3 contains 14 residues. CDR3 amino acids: CASTSPGGNYGYTF. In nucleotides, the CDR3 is TGCGCCAGCACCTCTCCCGGTGGTAACTATGGCTACACCTTC. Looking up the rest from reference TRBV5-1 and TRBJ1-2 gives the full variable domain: KAGVTQTPRYLIKTRGQQVTLSCSPISGHRSVSWYQQTPGQGLQFLFEYFSETQRNKGNFPGRFSGRQFSNSRSEMNVSTLELGDSALYLCASTSPGGNYGYTFGSGTRLTVV.

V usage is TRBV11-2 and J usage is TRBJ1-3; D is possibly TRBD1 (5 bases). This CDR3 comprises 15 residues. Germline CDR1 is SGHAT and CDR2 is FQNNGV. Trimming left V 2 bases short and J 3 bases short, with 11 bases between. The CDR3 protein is CASSLLVGGGNTIYF. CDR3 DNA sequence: TGTGCCAGCAGCTTACTTGTGGGGGGTGGAAACACCATATATTTT.

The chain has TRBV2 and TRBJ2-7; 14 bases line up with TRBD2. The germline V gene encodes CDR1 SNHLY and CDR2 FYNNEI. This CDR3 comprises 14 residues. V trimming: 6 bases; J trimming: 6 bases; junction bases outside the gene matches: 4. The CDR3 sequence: CASSPGTSGSEQYF. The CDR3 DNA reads TGTGCCAGCAGCCCCGGGACTAGCGGGAGCGAGCAGTACTTC.

CDR3 sequence (DNA): TGTGCCAGCACCCAACTAGCGGGTACGCAAGAGACCCAGTACTTC. Encoded protein: CASTQLAGTQETQYF. This chain links TRBV25-1 with TRBJ2-5; TRBD2 aligns across 9 bases. After removal of 7 bases from V and 2 bases from J, the junction contained 8 bases not matched to a gene. CDR3 length equals 15 residues. Germline values: CDR1 MGHDK, CDR2 SYGVNS. The complete variable domain, with remaining parts taken from reference TRBV25-1 and TRBJ2-5, reads EADIYQTPRYLVIGTGKKITLECSQTMGHDKMYWYQQDPGMELHLIHYSYGVNSTEKGDLSSESTVSRIRTEHFPLTLESARPSHTSQYLCASTQLAGTQETQYFGPGTRLLVL.

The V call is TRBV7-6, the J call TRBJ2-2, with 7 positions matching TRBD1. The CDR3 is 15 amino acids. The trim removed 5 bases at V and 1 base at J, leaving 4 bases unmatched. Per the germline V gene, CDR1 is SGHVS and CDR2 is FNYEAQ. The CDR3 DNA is TGTGCCAGCAGCCCCCGGACAGGGAACACCGGGGAGCTGTTTTTT. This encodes CASSPRTGNTGELFF. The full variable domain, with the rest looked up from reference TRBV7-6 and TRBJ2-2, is GAGVSQSPRYKVTKRGQDVALRCDPISGHVSLYWYRQALGQGPEFLTYFNYEAQQDKSGLPNDRFSAERPEGSISTLTIQRTEQRDSAMYRCASSPRTGNTGELFFGEGSRLTVL.

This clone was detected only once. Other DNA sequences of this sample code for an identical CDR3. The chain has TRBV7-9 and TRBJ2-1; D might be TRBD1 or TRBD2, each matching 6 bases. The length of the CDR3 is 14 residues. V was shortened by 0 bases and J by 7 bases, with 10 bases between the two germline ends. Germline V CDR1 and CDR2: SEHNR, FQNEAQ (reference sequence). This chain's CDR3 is CASSLAGGGNEQFF. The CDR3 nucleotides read TGTGCCAGCAGCTTAGCGGGGGGCGGGAATGAGCAGTTCTTC.

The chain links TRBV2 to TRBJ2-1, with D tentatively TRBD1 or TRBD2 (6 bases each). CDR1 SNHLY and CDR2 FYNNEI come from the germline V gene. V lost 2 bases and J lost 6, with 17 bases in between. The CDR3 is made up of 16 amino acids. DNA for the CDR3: TGTGCCAGCAGTGAAATAGGGGGGACCAACCCCAATGAGCAGTTCTTC. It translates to CASSEIGGTNPNEQFF.

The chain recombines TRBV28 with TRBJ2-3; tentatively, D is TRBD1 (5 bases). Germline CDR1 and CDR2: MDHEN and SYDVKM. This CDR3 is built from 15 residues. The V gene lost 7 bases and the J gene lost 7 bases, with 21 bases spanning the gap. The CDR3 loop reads CASTPGAATANTQYF. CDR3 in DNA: TGTGCCAGCACCCCTGGGGCGGCCACGGCGAATACGCAGTATTTT.

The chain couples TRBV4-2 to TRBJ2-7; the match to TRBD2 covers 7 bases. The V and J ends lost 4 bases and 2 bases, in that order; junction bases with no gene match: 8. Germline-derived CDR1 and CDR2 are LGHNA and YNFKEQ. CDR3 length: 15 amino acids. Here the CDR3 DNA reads TGTGCCAGCAGCCCTTCTAGCGGCATGCCCTACGAGCAGTACTTC. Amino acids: CASSPSSGMPYEQYF.

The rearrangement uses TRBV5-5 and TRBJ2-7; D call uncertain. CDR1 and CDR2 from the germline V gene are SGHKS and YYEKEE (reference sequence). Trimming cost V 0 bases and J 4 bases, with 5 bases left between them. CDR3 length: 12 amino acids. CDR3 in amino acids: CASSLADYEQYF. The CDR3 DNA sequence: TGTGCCAGCAGCTTGGCAGATTACGAGCAGTACTTC.

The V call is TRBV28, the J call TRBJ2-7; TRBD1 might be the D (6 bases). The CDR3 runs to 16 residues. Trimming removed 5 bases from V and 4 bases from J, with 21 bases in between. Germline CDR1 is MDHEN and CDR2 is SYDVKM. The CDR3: CASSVPSTGELYEQYF. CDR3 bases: TGTGCCAGCAGTGTCCCATCGACAGGAGAGTTATACGAGCAGTACTTC.

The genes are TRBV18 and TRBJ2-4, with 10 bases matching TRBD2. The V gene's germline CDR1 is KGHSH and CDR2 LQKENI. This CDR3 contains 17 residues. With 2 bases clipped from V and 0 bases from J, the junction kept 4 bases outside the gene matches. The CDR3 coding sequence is TGTGCCAGCTCACCAGCTGGACTAGCGGTAGCCAAAAACATTCAGTACTTC. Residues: CASSPAGLAVAKNIQYF.

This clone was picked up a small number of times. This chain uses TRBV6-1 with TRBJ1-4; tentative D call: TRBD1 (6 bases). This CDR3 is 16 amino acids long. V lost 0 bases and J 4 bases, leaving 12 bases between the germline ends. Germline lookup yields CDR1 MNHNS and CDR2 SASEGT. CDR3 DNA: TGTGCCAGCAGTGAAGCCACGACAGGCCTTAATGAAAAACTGTTTTTT. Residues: CASSEATTGLNEKLFF.

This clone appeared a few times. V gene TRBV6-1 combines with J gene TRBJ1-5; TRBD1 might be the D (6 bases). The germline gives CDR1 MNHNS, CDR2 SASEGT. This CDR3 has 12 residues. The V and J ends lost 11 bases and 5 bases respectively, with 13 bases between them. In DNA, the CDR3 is TGTGCCTCTGGACAGTTGGATCAGCCCCAGCATTTT. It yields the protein CASGQLDQPQHF.

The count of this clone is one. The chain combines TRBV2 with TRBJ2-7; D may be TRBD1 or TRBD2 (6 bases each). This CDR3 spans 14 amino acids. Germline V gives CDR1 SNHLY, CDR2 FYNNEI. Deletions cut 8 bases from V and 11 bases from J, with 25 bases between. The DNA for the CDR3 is TGTGCCAGCGGGGGCGGGACCGCACCTACCCAAAAGTACTTC. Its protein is CASGGGTAPTQKYF. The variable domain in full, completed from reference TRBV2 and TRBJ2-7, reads EPEVTQTPSHQVTQMGQEVILRCVPISNHLYFYWYRQILGQKVEFLVSFYNNEISEKSEIFDDQFSVERPDGSNFTLKIRSTKLEDSAMYFCASGGGTAPTQKYFGPGTRLTVT.